This T cell receptor beta chain was identified during a study of regulatory T cells in long-lasting Graves disease. Time point reported: persistent/refractory GD, antithyroid drugs over 5 years with positive TRAb. Scientists built the TCR library using RNA that was extracted from PBMCs. As concerns this clonotype: Its specificity is not known. One junction end does not reproduce the germline sequence, and a read error may be involved.

The germline V gene has CDR1 LNHDA and CDR2 SQIVND (reference sequence). The CDR3 covers 15 residues. Study findings and constraints: There were preferences for TRBV28, TRBJ1-2 and TRBJ2-5 in persistent disease.

Through Arm-PCR of CDR3 regions and iRepertoire HTBI primers, TCR beta libraries were built. Original handling: The identification of 62 TRBV and some 14 TRBJ segments was made across samples. MiXCR, applied by TCRdb to the multiplex PCR reads, yields one record per CDR3 protein. The V and J calls and clone size come from TCRdb's table, not from the authors' own analysis. Here the sample spans hundreds of thousands of distinct CDR3 sequences, roughly 23% being singletons. Here the sequenced sample was peripheral blood mononuclear cells (PBMCs), taken when the disease was refractory, from a patient treated with antithyroid drugs. The rearrangement uses TRBV19 and TRBJ1-5; D gene unclear. The receptor comes from a female donor with Graves disease. The CDR3 nucleotides are TGTGCCAATAGTACCCCTGGGGATAGCAATCAGCCCCAGCATTTT. As protein: CANSTPGDSNQPQHF.